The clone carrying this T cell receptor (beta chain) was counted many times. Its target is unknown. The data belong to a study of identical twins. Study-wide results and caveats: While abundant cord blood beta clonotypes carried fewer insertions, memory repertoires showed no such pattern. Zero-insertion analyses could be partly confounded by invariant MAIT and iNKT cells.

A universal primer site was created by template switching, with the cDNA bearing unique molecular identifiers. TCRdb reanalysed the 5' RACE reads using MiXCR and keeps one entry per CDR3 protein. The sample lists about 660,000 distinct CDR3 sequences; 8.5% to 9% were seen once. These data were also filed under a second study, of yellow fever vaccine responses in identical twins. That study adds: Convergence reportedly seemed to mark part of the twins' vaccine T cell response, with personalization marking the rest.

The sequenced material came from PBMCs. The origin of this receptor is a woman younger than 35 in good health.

DNA of the CDR3: TGTGCCAGCAGCTCAAGTCCCGGGACAACCTACGAGCAGTACTTC. This encodes CASSSSPGTTYEQYF. V usage is TRBV12-3 or TRBV12-4 and J usage is TRBJ2-7; the D gene is possibly TRBD1 (6 bases). V lost 6 bases, J lost 2 bases, and 17 bases lay in between. The CDR3 length is 15 residues.